This TCR beta chain was found in a study of OX40 agonist ivuxolimab in advanced cancers. In the study overall: Ivuxolimab, which targeted the costimulatory receptor OX40 (CD134), was an agonistic, fully human IgG2 monoclonal antibody. Intravenous ivuxolimab was administered to patients every 2 weeks at six dose levels: 0.01, 0.1, 0.3, 1.5, 3 and 10 mg/kg. Of the approximately 54 dose-escalation patients, hepatocellular carcinoma was present in approximately 20, melanoma in approximately 15, renal cell carcinoma in 9 and head and neck cancer in 9. The dose-escalation cohort was over 70% male with a mean age of approximately 59 years, ranging from roughly 23 to 85. Prior anti-PD-1, anti-PD-L1 or anti-CTLA-4 therapy was permitted, and checkpoint inhibitors had been received by roughly 40% of dose-escalation patients. Partial responses were achieved by three dose-escalation patients, of whom one had hepatocellular carcinoma and two had cutaneous melanoma. The point of sequencing TCRbeta in the periphery was to test whether ivuxolimab changed TCR sequence diversity and drove clonal T-cell expansion. The paper covers the monotherapy dose-escalation part of the phase I ivuxolimab trial, which included N = 52 patients.

Genomic DNA was extracted from sorted cells for sequencing of the TCRbeta CDR3 region. TCRbeta CDR3 regions were sequenced using the immunoSEQ Assay. The source is immuneACCESS, and TCRdb retained only in-frame sequences with V and J called. Part of the clones is not carried over; for the studies checked, unresolved V genes explain less than half of this, and the remainder is unexplained. The sample contains some 120,000 clones, around 90% of them found a single time. Under 0.9% of the sample comes from the top ten. The trial excluded patients who had a history of autoimmune disease or were on systemic immunosuppression. In every dose cohort, peripheral blood was drawn for TCR sequencing at baseline, cycle 4 day 1, and cycle 7 day 1. The samples were taken from a phase I, first-in-human, multicenter, open-label dose-escalation trial of ivuxolimab. The trial enrolled adults with locally advanced or metastatic head and neck squamous cell, hepatocellular, melanoma or renal cell carcinoma. Before TCR sequencing, CD4+ T cells and CD8+ T cells from peripheral blood were sorted into separate populations.

A note on this clone: Its antigen is unknown. The sample holds no much larger clone one base away, and base qualities are not on file.

The CDR3 numbers 12 residues from cysteine through phenylalanine. The CDR3 DNA has 36 bases and is translated from base 1. Deletion took 3 bases off V and 5 bases off J, with a span of 7 bases between the germline ends. The germline V gene sets CDR1 to MDHEN and CDR2 to SYDVKM. Here is what the overall study found, with its caveats: The antigen specificity of the clonally expanded peripheral T cells was not determined. In the 0.1-3.0 mg/kg groups, partial responders had among the lowest normalized peripheral clonal expansion, particularly in CD8+ T cells. Low levels of normalized T-cell clonal expansion were also seen in some patients who did not respond. After ivuxolimab, more expanded clones were found on average in CD8+ T cells than in CD4+ T cells. At doses of 0.1 to 3.0 mg/kg, clonal expansion of both CD4+ and CD8+ T cells in blood was seen between baseline and week 6.

Sample: CD4+ or CD8+ T cells sorted from blood, taken in a trial of the OX40 agonist ivuxolimab. The chain couples TRBV28 to TRBJ1-2, with no confident D gene call. This TCR was recovered from an adult with an advanced solid tumor such as melanoma, head and neck, liver or kidney cancer. CDR3 protein: CASSLERYGYTF. The bases are TGTGCCAGCAGTTTGGAGAGATATGGCTACACCTTC.